Below, 3 T cell receptor beta chains from the same sample are listed, as sequenced in a study of blood T cells in healthy people across ages. It was with a sample-barcoded 5' primer and a J-beta primer mix that a second PCR of roughly 6 to 11 cycles was run. TCRdb re-called the 5' RACE reads with MiXCR, one entry per CDR3 protein. The sample has over 1,500,000 distinct CDR3 sequences, less than 50% seen once; the top ten hold approximately 2%. The specimen sequenced was blood. The receptors were sampled from a woman aged 40 to 50 in good health.

The chain is built from TRBV10-3 and TRBJ2-7, with TRBD2 identical over 13 bases. The CDR3 loop spans 16 amino acids. V shed 8 bases and J 0 bases; nucleotides not matched to a gene: 7. The germline V gene encodes CDR1 ENHRY and CDR2 SYGVKD. CDR3: CAIRTSGSGLSYEQYF. The CDR3 bases are TGTGCCATCCGGACTAGCGGGAGTGGTCTCTCCTACGAGCAGTACTTC.

This clonotype was seen a single time. It may be a read error: a sequence one base away is much more abundant. This chain uses TRBV4-2 with TRBJ2-6; 7 bases agree with TRBD1. Germline loops: CDR1 LGHNA, CDR2 YNFKEQ. The trim removed 2 bases at V and 0 bases at J, leaving 7 bases unmatched. CDR3 size: 18 residues. CDR3 loop: CASSQKGTVSSGANVLTF. For the CDR3, the DNA is TGTGCCAGCAGCCAAAAGGGGACAGTGAGCTCTGGGGCCAACGTCCTGACTTTC.

This chain uses TRBV4-3 with TRBJ2-5, with unresolved D. V lost 0 bases, J lost 1 base, and 9 bases lay in between. This CDR3 is 15 amino acids long. Per the germline V gene, CDR1 is LGHNA and CDR2 is YSLEER. CDR3 amino acids: CASSQDRQIQETQYF. CDR3 coding DNA: TGCGCCAGCAGCCAAGATCGGCAAATCCAAGAGACCCAGTACTTC.